The 8 T cell receptor beta chains given below trace back to one sample, sequenced in a study of cytomegalovirus exposure and HLA in healthy donors. The study ran its PCR with 60 Vbeta and 13 Jbeta primers. Generated by immunoSEQ multiplex PCR, the TCRdb table keeps only in-frame clones and is missing some. The data show more than 100,000 clones, about four fifths seen once. Sequenced sample: PBMCs. These receptors were collected from a male donor in good health and CMV-seronegative.

The gene calls are TRBV7-6 and TRBJ2-1; 15 positions match TRBD2. This CDR3 contains 19 residues. The germline V gene encodes CDR1 SGHVS and CDR2 FNYEAQ. After removal of 3 bases from V and 0 bases from J, the junction contained 6 bases not matched to a gene. The CDR3, as DNA: TGTGCCAGCAGCTTCCCGGGACTAGCGGGGGGTAGCTCCTACAATGAGCAGTTCTTC. Translated, it gives CASSFPGLAGGSSYNEQFF.

CDR3 sequence (DNA): TGTGCCAGCAGTTTATGGGTACCGGGACAGACAGTCTATAGCAATCAGCCCCAGCATTTT. This sequence encodes CASSLWVPGQTVYSNQPQHF. The gene calls are TRBV27 and TRBJ1-5; 7 bases are shared with TRBD1. The CDR3 has 20 residues. With 1 base clipped from V and 0 bases from J, the junction kept 15 bases outside the gene matches. The germline CDR1 and CDR2 sequences are MNHEY and SMNVEV (reference sequence).

The V and J genes are TRBV9 and TRBJ2-3, with D possibly TRBD1 on 6 matching bases. V lost 3 bases, J lost 5 bases, and 10 bases lay in between. There are 13 residues in the CDR3. Germline CDR1 reads SGDLS; CDR2 reads YYNGEE. In DNA form, the CDR3 reads TGTGCCAGCAGCGAACAGGGTCTAGATACGCAGTATTTT. Encoded protein: CASSEQGLDTQYF.

This clone was picked up one time. The genes are TRBV6-9 and TRBJ2-6, with a tentative D call TRBD2 (7 bases). CDR3 size: 15 residues. The germline CDR1 and CDR2 sequences are MNHGY and SVAAGI. V lost 4 bases to trimming and J lost 2 bases, with 9 bases between them. CDR3 sequence reads: CASSSGGPGANVLTF. CDR3 coding DNA: TGTGCCAGCAGTTCGGGGGGCCCTGGGGCCAACGTCCTGACTTTC.

This clone has just a few counts. The chain carries TRBV5-1 and TRBJ1-1; no definite D call. The germline V and J ends were trimmed by 3 bases and 1 base, with 16 bases remaining between them. The CDR3 extends over 16 amino acids. Germline V gives CDR1 SGHRS, CDR2 YFSETQ. In nucleotides, the CDR3 is TGCGCCAGCAGCTCCCCCGAGGGTCCCACGAACACTGAAGCTTTCTTT. Amino acids: CASSSPEGPTNTEAFF.

The chain couples TRBV27 to TRBJ2-7, with a weak D call TRBD2 (5 bases). V was shortened by 1 base and J by 2 bases, with 15 bases between the two germline ends. This CDR3 is 16 amino acids long. From germline, CDR1 is MNHEY and CDR2 SMNVEV (reference sequence). For the CDR3, the DNA is TGTGCCAGCAGTTTATACGGGTGGGGAGTTACCTACGAGCAGTACTTC. Protein: CASSLYGWGVTYEQYF.

The chain is built from TRBV6-1 and TRBJ2-1; TRBD2 might be the D (5 bases). With 6 bases removed from V and 9 bases from J, the gap between germline ends came to 15 bases. The CDR3 length is 13 residues. From germline, CDR1 is MNHNS and CDR2 SASEGT. Written as DNA, the CDR3 is TGTGCCAGCAGGAGGGAATCCCTGGGTGAGCAGTTCTTC. Protein product: CASRRESLGEQFF.

This sequence joins TRBV5-1 and TRBJ1-1; maybe TRBD1 (5 bases). The germline V gene encodes CDR1 SGHRS and CDR2 YFSETQ. CDR3 length: 14 residues. The ends were cut back, 2 bases at V and 1 base at J, with 9 bases in the middle. The CDR3 DNA follows: TGCGCCAGCAGCTTACAGGCCGAGAACACTGAAGCTTTCTTT. Protein product: CASSLQAENTEAFF.